Listed below are T cell receptor beta chains from one sample, sequenced in a study of T cell responses to AZD1222 COVID-19 vaccine. Only in-frame clones appear in the TCRdb table, and some are missing; sequencing was by immunoSEQ multiplex PCR. The sample yields approximately 200,000 clones, under 95% seen once. The sample consisted of peripheral blood, taken 28 days after the second AZD1222 dose. Receptors were obtained from an adult who received the AZD1222 COVID-19 vaccine. Both conserved end residues are part of each CDR3. A D gene is named only where the DNA matches it firmly. Not every row has a clone size; where given, it reads once, few, many or a size class.

V	size	D	J	DNA	CDR3
TRBV9	-	-	TRBJ1-2	TGTGCCAGCAGCGTAGATGGGGGCCCTAGGGGCTACACCTTC	CASSVDGGPRGYTF
TRBV4-3	-	-	TRBJ1-4	TGCGCCAGCAGCCTCCTGGTAGGGCCGGCAACTAATGAAAAACTGTTTTTT	CASSLLVGPATNEKLFF
TRBV9	-	TRBD1	TRBJ1-1	TGTGCCAGCAGCGCAAACCTAAAGACAGGGGTTTACACTGAAGCTTTCTTT	CASSANLKTGVYTEAFF
TRBV7-9	-	-	TRBJ1-3	TGTGCCAGCAGCGTACAGGCCACGGGGGGAAACACCATATATTTT	CASSVQATGGNTIYF
TRBV11-3	-	-	TRBJ1-1	TGTGCCAGCAGCTTAGACGGACAGAACACTGAAGCTTTCTTT	CASSLDGQNTEAFF
TRBV28	-	TRBD1	TRBJ1-2	TGTGCCAGCAGCACCTGGACAGGGTTCAACTATGGCTACACCTTC	CASSTWTGFNYGYTF
TRBV6-1	-	TRBD1	TRBJ1-2	TGTGCCAGCAGTTTATCCGGGACAGACTATACTGGCTACACCTTC	CASSLSGTDYTGYTF
TRBV30	-	-	TRBJ2-7	TGTGCCTTACAAGGAAACTACGAGCAGTACTTC	CALQGNYEQYF
TRBV27	-	-	TRBJ1-5	TGTGCCAGCAGTTTGGTTTCAGGTAATCAGCCCCAGCATTTT	CASSLVSGNQPQHF
TRBV11-2	few	-	TRBJ2-7	TGTGCCAGCAGCTTAGGGACAGACTATACCTACGAGCAGTACTTC	CASSLGTDYTYEQYF
TRBV9	-	-	TRBJ1-3	TGTGCCAGCAGCGGGGTTTTCTCTGGAAACACCATATATTTT	CASSGVFSGNTIYF
TRBV19	-	TRBD1	TRBJ2-1	TGTGCCAGTAGTAGAGCCTCCGGGACAGGACATGAGCAGTTCTTC	CASSRASGTGHEQFF
TRBV27	-	-	TRBJ1-6	TGTGCCAGCAAAGACAGGCAACCGGGAGATTCACCCCTCCACTTT	CASKDRQPGDSPLHF
TRBV6-5	-	-	TRBJ1-5	TGTGCCAGCAGACTAACAGGGACCAGCAATCAGCCCCAGCATTTT	CASRLTGTSNQPQHF
TRBV19	-	-	TRBJ1-1	TGTGCCAGTAACATGGGGCACGGGAACACTGAAGCTTTCTTT	CASNMGHGNTEAFF
TRBV11-3	-	TRBD2	TRBJ2-3	TGTGCCTCTTCGAAGAGGAGCGGGGGGGCGTGGGATACGCAGTATTTT	CASSKRSGGAWDTQYF
TRBV5-1	-	TRBD2	TRBJ2-3	TGCGCCAGCAGTCAGCTCACTCCGGGACTAGCGGGGGTAGATACGCAGTATTTT	CASSQLTPGLAGVDTQYF
TRBV10-3	-	TRBD1	TRBJ1-4	TGTGCCATCAGCAAGGACAGGGGAGACGAAAAACTGTTTTTT	CAISKDRGDEKLFF
TRBV6-2/TRBV6-3	-	-	TRBJ1-1	TGTGCCAGCAGTTTGGGAGTCATGAACACTGAAGCTTTCTTT	CASSLGVMNTEAFF
TRBV18	-	-	TRBJ1-2	TGTGCCAGCTCTCTATTCGACAGGCGAGATGGCTACACCTTC	CASSLFDRRDGYTF
TRBV7-9	-	-	TRBJ1-2	TGTGCCAGCAGCTTAGGCAGGTTAGCTAACTATGGCTACACCTTC	CASSLGRLANYGYTF
TRBV5-4	-	TRBD1	TRBJ2-2	TGTGCCAGCAGCCTACAGGGGGTAAACACCGGGGAGCTGTTTTTT	CASSLQGVNTGELFF
TRBV6-2/TRBV6-3	-	-	TRBJ2-1	TGTGCCAGCAGTTTAAGCAATGAGCAGTTCTTC	CASSLSNEQFF
TRBV7-9	once	-	TRBJ1-2	TGTGCCAGCAGCTCTGCGGCGGGGGCGGATGGCTACACCTTC	CASSSAAGADGYTF
TRBV11-3	-	-	TRBJ2-2	TGTGCCAGCAGCTTGGGGGCCAACACCGGGGAGCTGTTTTTT	CASSLGANTGELFF
TRBV5-5	-	TRBD1	TRBJ2-3	TGTGCCAGCAGCCCTATCTTGGGACAGCGACTTCAGCTGACGCAGTATTTT	CASSPILGQRLQLTQYF
TRBV3-1/TRBV3-2	-	-	TRBJ2-5	TGTGCCAGCAGCCACGGAGTCCGAGTAGGGCAGCAAGAGACCCAGTACTTC	CASSHGVRVGQQETQYF
TRBV19	-	TRBD1	TRBJ1-2	TGTGCCAGTAGTATGCTGGGACAGCTACTTAACTATGGCTACACCTTC	CASSMLGQLLNYGYTF
TRBV7-8	-	-	TRBJ1-5	TGTGCCAGCAGCCAAAAACACCTTTCCTATAGCAATCAGCCCCAGCATTTT	CASSQKHLSYSNQPQHF
TRBV7-2	once	-	TRBJ1-2	TGTGCCAGCAGCTTAGCTGGGGAGTCTTCCTATGGCTACACCTTC	CASSLAGESSYGYTF
TRBV5-6	-	TRBD1	TRBJ1-2	TGTGCCAGCAGCTTGCCGGGACAGGGGGCGCCCATATATGGCTACACCTTC	CASSLPGQGAPIYGYTF
TRBV30	once	-	TRBJ1-1	TGTGCCTGGGGGGACGGGTCCTTTTGGGACACTGAAGCTTTCTTT	CAWGDGSFWDTEAFF
TRBV10-3	once	TRBD1	TRBJ1-5	TGTGCCATCAGCGGACAGGACAATCAGCCCCAGCATTTT	CAISGQDNQPQHF
TRBV7-8	-	TRBD1	TRBJ1-2	TGTGCCAGCAGCCGACGGGACAGGGGAGATGGCTACACCTTC	CASSRRDRGDGYTF
TRBV5-1	-	TRBD1	TRBJ1-2	TGCGCCAGCAGCGGACAGGGTCCCCTCTATGGCTACACCTTC	CASSGQGPLYGYTF
TRBV7-8	-	-	TRBJ2-1	TGTGCCAGCAGCCCCCGTTCGGGGGGCCCCTTTTACAATGAGCAGTTCTTC	CASSPRSGGPFYNEQFF
TRBV5-1	-	-	TRBJ1-1	TGCGCCAGCCGGGATGGGGGGATAGTCACTGAAGCTTTCTTT	CASRDGGIVTEAFF
TRBV9	-	-	TRBJ2-2	TGTGCCAGCAGCGTAGCTCCGAACACCGGGGAGCTGTTTTTT	CASSVAPNTGELFF
TRBV9	-	TRBD1	TRBJ2-7	TGTGCCAGCAGCTGGGCCCCGGGGGACAGGGGGACATACGAGCAGTACTTC	CASSWAPGDRGTYEQYF
TRBV10-1	-	-	TRBJ1-1	TGCGCCAGCAGTGAGACCTTCGACAGGCGGGGAGCTTTCTTT	CASSETFDRRGAFF
TRBV30	-	-	TRBJ1-3	TGTGCCTGGAGTGTTCGCCTTAAGACAATTTCTGGAAACACCATATATTTT	CAWSVRLKTISGNTIYF
TRBV3-1/TRBV3-2	-	-	TRBJ1-2	TGTGCCAGCAGCCCCGCCTTAGGGACGGATTCCTACACCTTC	CASSPALGTDSYTF
TRBV19	once	-	TRBJ2-7	TGTGCCAGTAGTATGCCACGGGACGGCTCCTACGAGCAGTACTTC	CASSMPRDGSYEQYF
TRBV7-9	-	-	TRBJ1-1	TGTGCCAGCAGCTTAGGTCTTACTGAAGCTTTCTTT	CASSLGLTEAFF
TRBV10-3	-	TRBD2	TRBJ2-7	TGTGCCATCAGTGAGTCCGGCCCTAGCGGGGGAGGCTACGAGCAGTACTTC	CAISESGPSGGGYEQYF
TRBV18	-	-	TRBJ1-3	TGTGCCAGCTCACCACAGGGGGTGTCTGGAAACACCATATATTTT	CASSPQGVSGNTIYF
TRBV6-5	once	-	TRBJ2-7	TGTGCCAGCAGTTACAATCGATACGAGCAGTACTTC	CASSYNRYEQYF
TRBV20-1	-	-	TRBJ2-5	TGCAGTGCCTTCGAGGGGACCCAGTACTTC	CSAFEGTQYF
TRBV6-1	-	TRBD1	TRBJ1-5	TGTGCCAGCAGTGAACCTTCGATCGGGACAGGTCAAAATCAGCCCCAGCATTTT	CASSEPSIGTGQNQPQHF
TRBV5-1	-	-	TRBJ2-5	TGCGCCAGCAGTCGGACTCAAGAGACCCAGTACTTC	CASSRTQETQYF
TRBV2	few	-	TRBJ1-6	TGTGCCAGCACCAGGGCTCCTGAGGTTACGTCACCCCTCCACTTT	CASTRAPEVTSPLHF
TRBV6-5	-	-	TRBJ1-2	TGTGCCAGCAGTTCTTCCTTCTCGGGCTATGGCTACACCTTC	CASSSSFSGYGYTF
TRBV3-1/TRBV3-2	-	TRBD2	TRBJ2-5	TGTGCCAGCAGCCGGGGGGGGGAGACCCAGTACTTC	CASSRGGETQYF
TRBV2	-	TRBD2	TRBJ2-3	TGTGCCAGCAGGAGGGTGACTAGCGGGGGAACAGATACGCAGTATTTT	CASRRVTSGGTDTQYF
TRBV7-3	once	TRBD2	TRBJ2-1	TGTGCCAGCAGCTTAAGCGGCCCAATAGCGGGGGCGCACAATGAGCAGTTCTTC	CASSLSGPIAGAHNEQFF